This T cell receptor (beta chain) was sequenced for a study of shared clonotypes between healthy human individuals. General study points: Clonotype sharing among donors, it was expected, would be affected by sequencing depth. Rarefaction exposed incomplete sorted-subset sequencing despite large depth.

TCRdb keeps only in-frame clones here, not all; method: immunoSEQ multiplex PCR. The sample records about 2.1 million clones, about 93% being singletons. A word on this clone: Its specificity is unknown.

CD8 cells regarded as naive lacked CD45RO, were positively chosen for CCR7, and omitted terminally differentiated effector memory CD45RA+ cells. Within Nashville, Tennessee resided all donors, each a Caucasian adult. The specimen sequenced was naive CD8+ T cells from PBMCs. This clonotype was obtained from a man younger than 30 in good health. Some clones in this sample may be carry-over from other donors' samples.

DNA for the CDR3: TGTGCCAGCAGCTTCATACTCGGCACCGGGGAGCTGTTTTTT. This sequence encodes CASSFILGTGELFF. V is TRBV7-2 and J is TRBJ2-2; D remains ambiguous. The V gene lost 3 bases and the J gene lost 4 bases, with 9 bases spanning the gap. This CDR3 has 14 residues. Germline loops: CDR1 SGHTA, CDR2 FQGNSA.